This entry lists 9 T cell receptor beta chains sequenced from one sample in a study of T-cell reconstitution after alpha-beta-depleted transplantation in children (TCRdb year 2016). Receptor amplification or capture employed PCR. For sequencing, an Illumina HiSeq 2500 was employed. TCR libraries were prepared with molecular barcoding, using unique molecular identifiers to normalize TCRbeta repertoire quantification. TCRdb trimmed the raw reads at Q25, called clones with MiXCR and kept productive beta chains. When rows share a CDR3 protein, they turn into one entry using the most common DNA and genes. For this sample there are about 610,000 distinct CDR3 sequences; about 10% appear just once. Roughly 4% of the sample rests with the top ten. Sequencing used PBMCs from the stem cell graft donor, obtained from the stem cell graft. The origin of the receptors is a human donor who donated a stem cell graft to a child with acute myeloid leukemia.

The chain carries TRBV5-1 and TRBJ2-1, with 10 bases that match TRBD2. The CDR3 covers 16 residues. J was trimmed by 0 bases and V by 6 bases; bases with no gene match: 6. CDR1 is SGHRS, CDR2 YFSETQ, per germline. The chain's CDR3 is CASTWASGSSYNEQFF. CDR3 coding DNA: TGCGCCAGCACATGGGCTAGCGGGAGCTCCTACAATGAGCAGTTCTTC.

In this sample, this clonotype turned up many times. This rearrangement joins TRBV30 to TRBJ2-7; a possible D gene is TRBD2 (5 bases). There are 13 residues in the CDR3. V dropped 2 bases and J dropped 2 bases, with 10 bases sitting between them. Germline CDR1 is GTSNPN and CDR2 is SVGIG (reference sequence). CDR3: CAWSRAAAYEQYF. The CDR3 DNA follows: TGTGCCTGGAGTCGGGCAGCGGCCTACGAGCAGTACTTC.

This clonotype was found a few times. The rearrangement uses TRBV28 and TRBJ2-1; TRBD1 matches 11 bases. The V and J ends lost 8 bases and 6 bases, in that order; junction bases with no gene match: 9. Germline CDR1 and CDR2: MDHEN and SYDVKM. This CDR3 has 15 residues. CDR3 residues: CASLPPGTGGNEQFF. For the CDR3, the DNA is TGTGCCAGCCTACCGCCCGGGACAGGGGGCAATGAGCAGTTCTTC.

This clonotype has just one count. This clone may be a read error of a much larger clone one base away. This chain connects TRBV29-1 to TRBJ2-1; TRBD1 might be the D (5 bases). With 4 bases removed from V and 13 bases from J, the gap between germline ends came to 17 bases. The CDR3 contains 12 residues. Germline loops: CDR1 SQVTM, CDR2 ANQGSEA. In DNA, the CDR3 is TGCAGCGTTGGCCCGCAGGGCGCATACCAGTTCTTC. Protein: CSVGPQGAYQFF.

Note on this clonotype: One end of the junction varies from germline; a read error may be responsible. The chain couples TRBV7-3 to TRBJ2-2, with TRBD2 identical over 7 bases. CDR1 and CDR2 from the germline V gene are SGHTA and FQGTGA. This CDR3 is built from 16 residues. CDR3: CASSLVAGLNTGELVF. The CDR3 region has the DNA TGTGCCAGCAGCTTAGTAGCGGGCTTGAACACCGGGGAGCTGGTTTTT.

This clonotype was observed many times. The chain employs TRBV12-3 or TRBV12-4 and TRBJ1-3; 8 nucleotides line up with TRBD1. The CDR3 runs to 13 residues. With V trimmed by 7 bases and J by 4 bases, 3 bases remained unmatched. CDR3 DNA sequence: TGTGCCAGCAAGCAGGGGGCGGGAAACACCATATATTTT. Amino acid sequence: CASKQGAGNTIYF.

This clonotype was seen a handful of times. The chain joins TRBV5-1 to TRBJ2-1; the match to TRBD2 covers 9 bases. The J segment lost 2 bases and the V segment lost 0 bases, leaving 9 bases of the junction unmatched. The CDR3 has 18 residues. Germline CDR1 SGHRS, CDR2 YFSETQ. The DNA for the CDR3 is TGCGCCAGCAGCTTGGCCCCACCGACTAGCGGTACCTACAATGAGCAGTTCTTC. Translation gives CASSLAPPTSGTYNEQFF.

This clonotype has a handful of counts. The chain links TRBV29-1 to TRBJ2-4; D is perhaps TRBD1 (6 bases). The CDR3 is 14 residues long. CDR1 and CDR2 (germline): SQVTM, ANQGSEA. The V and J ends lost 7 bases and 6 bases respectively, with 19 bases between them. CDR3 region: CSARGGQGRNIQYF. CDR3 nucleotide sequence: TGCAGCGCCAGAGGCGGTCAGGGGCGAAACATTCAGTACTTC.

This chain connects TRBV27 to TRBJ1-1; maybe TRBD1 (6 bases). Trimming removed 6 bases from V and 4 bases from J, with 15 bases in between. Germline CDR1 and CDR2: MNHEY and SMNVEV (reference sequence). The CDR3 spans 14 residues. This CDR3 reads CASRVGGGVTEAFF. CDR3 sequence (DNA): TGTGCCAGCAGGGTAGGGGGAGGGGTCACTGAAGCTTTCTTT.